This entry lists 25 T cell receptor beta chains sequenced from one sample in a study of control samples from healthy donors and cancer patients. The protocol was immunoSEQ multiplex PCR, while the TCRdb copy is restricted to in-frame clones and leaves out a portion. The profile shows over 100,000 clones, around 93% of them singletons. Input material: blood. The receptor source for this set is a woman in her 50s in good health.

The chain employs TRBV10-3 and TRBJ2-2; D not resolved. The CDR3 extends over 13 amino acids. Germline loops: CDR1 ENHRY, CDR2 SYGVKD. The germline V and J ends were trimmed by 0 bases and 4 bases, with 3 bases remaining between them. CDR3 sequence reads: CAISESVTGELFF. In DNA form, the CDR3 reads TGTGCCATCAGTGAGTCTGTCACCGGGGAGCTGTTTTTT.

J is TRBJ1-6 and V is TRBV5-3; TRBD1 agrees at 9 bases. TRBV5-3 has ORF status, its function being uncertain. V was clipped by 7 bases and J by 7 bases; unmatched bases: 3. CDR3 length: 13 residues. CDR3 in DNA: TGTGCCAGAGGGACAGGGAGGAATTCACCCCTCCACTTT. As protein: CARGTGRNSPLHF.

The chain uses TRBV20-1 and TRBJ1-5; D perhaps matches TRBD1 (6 bases). The CDR3 runs 16 residues. V was shortened by 3 bases and J by 0 bases, with 15 bases between the two germline ends. Germline V gene data show CDR1 as DFQATT and CDR2 as SNEGSKA (reference sequence). CDR3 residues: CSASVTGRNSNQPQHF. CDR3 DNA: TGCAGTGCTAGTGTCACAGGGCGGAATAGCAATCAGCCCCAGCATTTT.

J is TRBJ2-3 and V is TRBV2; 7 nucleotides match TRBD1. Germline V gene sequence: CDR1 SNHLY, CDR2 FYNNEI. The CDR3 loop spans 16 amino acids. Trimming took 6 bases from V and 2 from J; bases not matched to a gene: 11. DNA for the CDR3: TGTGCCAGCAGCTCCACGACAGGGATCCACACAGATACGCAGTATTTT. Residues: CASSSTTGIHTDTQYF. Looking up the rest from reference TRBV2 and TRBJ2-3 gives the full variable domain: EPEVTQTPSHQVTQMGQEVILRCVPISNHLYFYWYRQILGQKVEFLVSFYNNEISEKSEIFDDQFSVERPDGSNFTLKIRSTKLEDSAMYFCASSSTTGIHTDTQYFGPGTRLTVL.

The chain uses TRBV7-9 and TRBJ1-3; possibly TRBD1 for D (5 bases). Germline lookup yields CDR1 SEHNR and CDR2 FQNEAQ (reference sequence). The V end lost 6 bases, the J end lost 4 bases, and 16 bases lay between the germline ends. This CDR3 region has 15 residues. The CDR3 here is CASRTLGTVGNTIYF. The CDR3 DNA follows: TGTGCCAGCAGGACACTAGGGACGGTCGGAAACACCATATATTTT.

The rearrangement links TRBV18 to TRBJ2-2; TRBD1 aligns across 8 bases. Germline lookup yields CDR1 KGHSH and CDR2 LQKENI. After removal of 4 bases from V and 4 bases from J, the junction contained 5 bases not matched to a gene. The length of the CDR3 is 15 residues. In DNA form, the CDR3 reads TGTGCCAGCTCACGAGGACAGGGTGGCACCGGGGAGCTGTTTTTT. The encoded protein is CASSRGQGGTGELFF.

This clone occurred once. The chain links TRBV28 to TRBJ1-5; 8 bases line up with TRBD1. The germline gives CDR1 MDHEN, CDR2 SYDVKM. V shed 4 bases, J shed 6 bases, and the junction held 2 bases outside the gene matches. CDR3 length: 13 residues. CDR3 region: CASSWDRSQPQHF. In nucleotides, the CDR3 is TGTGCCAGCAGTTGGGACAGGAGTCAGCCCCAGCATTTT.

The CDR3 region has the DNA TGTGCCAGCAGCTTAGTGGGCGGGAATGAGCAGTTCTTC. This encodes CASSLVGGNEQFF. This chain connects TRBV7-8 to TRBJ2-1, with D possibly being TRBD2 (5 bases). Trimming shortened V by 1 base and J by 7 bases, and 8 bases separated the two germline ends. CDR1 is SGHVS, CDR2 FQNEAQ, per germline. The CDR3 is 13 residues long. The full variable domain, completed using reference TRBV7-8 and TRBJ2-1, is GAGVSQSPRYKVAKRGQDVALRCDPISGHVSLFWYQQALGQGPEFLTYFQNEAQLDKSGLPSDRFFAERPEGSVSTLKIQRTQQEDSAVYLCASSLVGGNEQFFGPGTRLTVL.

This clone is a singleton in its sample. The rearrangement links TRBV30 to TRBJ1-5, with a tentative D call TRBD1 (5 bases). This CDR3 has 15 amino acids. The V gene's germline CDR1 is GTSNPN and CDR2 SVGIG (reference sequence). V lost 3 bases, J lost 7 bases, and 19 bases lay in between. CDR3 sequence reads: CAWSPFGRVAQPQHF. CDR3 sequence (DNA): TGTGCCTGGAGCCCCTTCGGCAGGGTGGCCCAGCCCCAGCATTTT.

The chain is built from TRBV5-6 and TRBJ1-6; TRBD1 is a possible D gene (5 bases). This CDR3 has 15 residues. Germline CDR1 SGHDT, CDR2 YYEEEE. The V and J ends lost 2 bases and 8 bases respectively, with 14 bases between them. As DNA, the CDR3 is TGTGCCAGCAGCTTCTTTGCGGGGGGTTATTCACCCCTCCACTTT. Its translation is CASSFFAGGYSPLHF.

This chain joins TRBV7-2 and TRBJ2-1; D unresolved. The CDR3 has 16 residues. V was shortened by 2 bases and J by 0 bases, with 11 bases between the two germline ends. Germline loops: CDR1 SGHTA, CDR2 FQGNSA. This CDR3 reads CASSLHPQSSYNEQFF. DNA for the CDR3: TGTGCCAGCAGCTTACATCCCCAAAGCTCCTACAATGAGCAGTTCTTC.

The chain carries TRBV12-5 and TRBJ1-5, with a possible D match to TRBD1 (5 bases). CDR1 and CDR2 (germline): LGHNT, FRNRAP. The CDR3 has 13 residues. Trimming cost V 0 bases and J 7 bases, with 7 bases left between them. CDR3 in DNA: TGTGCTAGTGGTTTGGTCGGGGACCAGCCCCAGCATTTT. Protein product: CASGLVGDQPQHF. The full variable domain, in which reference TRBV12-5 and TRBJ1-5 provide the parts outside the CDR3, is DARVTQTPRHKVTEMGQEVTMRCQPILGHNTVFWYRQTMMQGLELLAYFRNRAPLDDSGMPKDRFSAEMPDATLATLKIQPSEPRDSAVYFCASGLVGDQPQHFGDGTRLSIL.

This clone occurred once. The rearrangement uses TRBV27 and TRBJ2-7; D possibly corresponds to TRBD1 (6 bases). The length of the CDR3 is 13 residues. In germline, CDR1 is MNHEY, CDR2 SMNVEV (reference sequence). The V and J ends lost 5 bases and 0 bases respectively, with 8 bases between them. CDR3 sequence reads: CASSQGRSYEQYF. CDR3 coding DNA: TGTGCCAGCAGTCAGGGGCGCTCCTACGAGCAGTACTTC.

V and J are TRBV5-1 and TRBJ2-3; weak D call: TRBD2 (6 bases). The CDR3 extends over 14 amino acids. V was clipped by 0 bases and J by 5 bases, with 10 bases between them. CDR1 and CDR2 (germline): SGHRS, YFSETQ. The CDR3 sequence is CASSLGGGQDTQYF. In DNA, the CDR3 is TGCGCCAGCAGCTTGGGGGGAGGCCAAGATACGCAGTATTTT.

The chain couples TRBV28 to TRBJ1-4; unclear D gene. CDR1 is MDHEN and CDR2 is SYDVKM in the germline V gene. The CDR3 runs to 13 residues. Deletions cut 6 bases from V and 8 bases from J, with 13 bases between. The chain's CDR3 is CASRPRTYEKLFF. The CDR3 DNA reads TGTGCCAGCAGACCTCGGACGTACGAAAAACTGTTTTTT.

This sequence joins TRBV11-2 and TRBJ1-4; D is uncertain. This CDR3 contains 15 residues. Deletions cut 0 bases from V and 4 bases from J, with 9 bases between. Germline V lookup: CDR1 SGHAT, CDR2 FQNNGV. The CDR3 DNA reads TGTGCCAGCAGCTTAGAGGGTAGAGGTAATGAAAAACTGTTTTTT. Amino acid sequence: CASSLEGRGNEKLFF.

This clone is a singleton in its sample. The V call is TRBV28, the J call TRBJ2-7; D is tentatively TRBD1 or TRBD2 (6 bases each). Germline CDR1 MDHEN, CDR2 SYDVKM. V was shortened by 1 base and J by 2 bases, with 18 bases between the two germline ends. This CDR3 comprises 17 residues. CDR3 residues: CASSLSLGASETYEQYF. The CDR3, as DNA: TGTGCCAGCAGTTTATCTTTGGGGGCTAGCGAAACCTACGAGCAGTACTTC.

This clone was detected only a few times. The V call is TRBV5-1, the J call TRBJ2-1; no firm D call. The V gene's germline CDR1 is SGHRS and CDR2 YFSETQ. The CDR3 has 17 residues. V was cut by 4 bases and J by 4 bases, with 21 bases left in between. As DNA, the CDR3 is TGCGCCAGCAGCCCATCGACCGGGTCCCTCGTTTACAATGAGCAGTTCTTC. Translating gives CASSPSTGSLVYNEQFF.

The chain has TRBV30 and TRBJ1-4, with D possibly being TRBD1 (5 bases). V was shortened by 1 base and J by 0 bases, with 12 bases between the two germline ends. The length of the CDR3 is 16 residues. The germline V gene encodes CDR1 GTSNPN and CDR2 SVGIG (reference sequence). Here the CDR3 reads CAWSGPRGSTNEKLFF. In DNA form, the CDR3 reads TGTGCCTGGAGTGGCCCACGGGGGTCAACTAATGAAAAACTGTTTTTT.

This rearrangement joins TRBV30 to TRBJ1-2, with D possibly matching TRBD1 (6 bases). Germline CDR1 is GTSNPN and CDR2 is SVGIG (reference sequence). Trimming took 0 bases from V and 9 from J, leaving 26 bases between them. The CDR3 runs to 17 residues. CDR3 nucleotide sequence: TGTGCCTGGAGTGTACTTAGATCTGGGGGCCCAGCCAAGCGCTACACCTTC. As protein: CAWSVLRSGGPAKRYTF.

This clone showed up just a few times. J is TRBJ1-5 and V is TRBV6-5, with a weak D call TRBD1 (5 bases). Trimming removed 4 bases at V and 5 bases at J, with 12 bases between. This CDR3 is 14 amino acids long. CDR1 is MNHEY, CDR2 SVGAGI, per germline. CDR3 loop: CASSSGFRDQPQHF. The CDR3 DNA reads as TGTGCCAGCAGTTCAGGGTTCCGGGATCAGCCCCAGCATTTT.

V gene TRBV7-2 combines with J gene TRBJ1-3; D gene unclear. The germline gives CDR1 SGHTA, CDR2 FQGNSA. The CDR3 runs to 14 residues. Trimming pared 1 base from V and 3 bases from J, leaving 7 bases between. The DNA of the CDR3 is TGTGCCAGCAGCTTAGTTGGATTTGGAAACACCATATATTTT. This gives the protein CASSLVGFGNTIYF. Looking up the rest from reference TRBV7-2 and TRBJ1-3 gives the full variable domain: GAGVSQSPSNKVTEKGKDVELRCDPISGHTALYWYRQSLGQGLEFLIYFQGNSAPDKSGLPSDRFSAERTGGSVSTLTIQRTQQEDSAVYLCASSLVGFGNTIYFGEGSWLTVV.

Only a few counts were recorded for this clone. The rearrangement links TRBV19 to TRBJ1-4; TRBD1 agrees at 7 bases. CDR1 and CDR2 from the germline V gene are LNHDA and SQIVND (reference sequence). After removal of 5 bases from V and 4 bases from J, the junction contained 4 bases not matched to a gene. The CDR3 extends over 14 amino acids. Here the CDR3 reads CASSLRQGNEKLFF. The CDR3, as DNA: TGTGCCAGTAGTTTGAGACAGGGTAATGAAAAACTGTTTTTT.

The chain has TRBV19 and TRBJ2-3; 8 positions agree with TRBD2. V lost 6 bases to trimming and J lost 2 bases; unmatched junction nucleotides: 7. This CDR3 spans 15 amino acids. Germline values: CDR1 LNHDA, CDR2 SQIVND (reference sequence). The CDR3 sequence: CASRSGSAHTDTQYF. The CDR3 region has the DNA TGTGCCAGTAGGAGCGGGAGCGCACACACAGATACGCAGTATTTT.

A single count supports this clone. This chain uses TRBV15 with TRBJ1-6; maybe TRBD1 (6 bases). The CDR3 totals 15 residues. V dropped 1 base and J dropped 7 bases, with 11 bases sitting between them. Germline assignment: CDR1 LNHNV and CDR2 YYDKDF (reference sequence). Written as DNA, the CDR3 is TGTGCCACCAGCAGAGGAGGGGGTAGCAATTCACCCCTCCACTTT. Encoded protein: CATSRGGGSNSPLHF.